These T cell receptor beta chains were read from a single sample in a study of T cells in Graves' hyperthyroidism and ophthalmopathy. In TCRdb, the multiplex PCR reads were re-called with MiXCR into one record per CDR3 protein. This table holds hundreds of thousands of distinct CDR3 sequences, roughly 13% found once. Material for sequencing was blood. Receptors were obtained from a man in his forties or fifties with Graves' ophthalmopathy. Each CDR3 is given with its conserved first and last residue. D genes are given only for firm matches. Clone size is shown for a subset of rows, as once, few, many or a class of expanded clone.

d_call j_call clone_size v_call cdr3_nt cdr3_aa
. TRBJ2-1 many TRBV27 TGTGCCAGCAGTTTAGTCAGGGGAAGCTTAGGGAATGAGCAGTTCTTC CASSLVRGSLGNEQFF
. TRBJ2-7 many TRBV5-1 TGCGCCAGCAGCATAATAGGTGGGACAAAGACCTACGAGCAGTACTTC CASSIIGGTKTYEQYF
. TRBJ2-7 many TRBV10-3 TGTGCCACGTCGGGGGTGCTCGAGCAGTACTTC CATSGVLEQYF
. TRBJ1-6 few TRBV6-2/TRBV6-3 TGTGCCAGCAACTACGCAGGGTATTCACCCCTCCACTTT CASNYAGYSPLHF
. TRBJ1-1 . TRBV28 TGTGCCAGCAGTCCCCGGGGTGAAGCTTTCTTT CASSPRGEAFF
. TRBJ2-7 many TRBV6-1 TGTGCCAGCAGCCCCGACGTCTGGAGTCCCCACGAGCAGTACTTC CASSPDVWSPHEQYF
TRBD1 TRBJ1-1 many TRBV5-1 TGCGCCAGCACCTGGGGCAGGGGGAGCACTGAAGCTTTCTTT CASTWGRGSTEAFF
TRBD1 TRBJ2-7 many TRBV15 TGTGCCACCAGCAGGGACAGGGGGGGGTACGAGCAGTACTTC CATSRDRGGYEQYF
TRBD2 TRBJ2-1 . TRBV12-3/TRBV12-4 TGTGCCAGCAGTTTAGGGGACTACAGCTCCTACAATGAGCAGTTCTTC CASSLGDYSSYNEQFF
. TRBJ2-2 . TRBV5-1 TGCGCCAGCAGCTTGATGGGGACCGGGGAGCTGTTTTTT CASSLMGTGELFF
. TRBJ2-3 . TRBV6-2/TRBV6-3 TGTGCCAGCAGTAAAAGTGGCCTAAGCACAGATACGCAGTATTTT CASSKSGLSTDTQYF
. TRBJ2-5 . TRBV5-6 TGTGCCAGCAGCCGGACCATGGAAGCGGGAGAGACCCAGTACTTC CASSRTMEAGETQYF
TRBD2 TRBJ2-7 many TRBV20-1 TGCAGTGCTAGTTTTCTAGCGGGAGCTGAGCAGTACTTC CSASFLAGAEQYF
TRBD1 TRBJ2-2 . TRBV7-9 TGTGCCAGCAGCCGAAGGACAGGGGCAAGATTCACCGGGGAGCTGTTTTTT CASSRRTGARFTGELFF
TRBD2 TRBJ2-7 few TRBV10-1 TGCGCCAGCAGTGAGTCACCGGGACTAGCGCCCAGCTCCTACGAGCAGTACTTC CASSESPGLAPSSYEQYF
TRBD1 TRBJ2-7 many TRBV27 TGTGCCAGCAAACAGGGGGCAGGATACGAGCAGTACTTC CASKQGAGYEQYF
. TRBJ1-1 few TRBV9 TGTGCCAGCAGCGGCATTGGAGGAGTTACTGAAGCTTTCTTT CASSGIGGVTEAFF
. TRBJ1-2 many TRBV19 TGTGCCAGTAACTGGAGGCAGGGACCTCTCGGCTACACCTTC CASNWRQGPLGYTF
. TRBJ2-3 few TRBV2 TGTGCCAGCAGAGCTTGGGGATCTGACGCAGATACGCAGTATTTT CASRAWGSDADTQYF
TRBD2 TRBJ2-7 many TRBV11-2 TGTGCCAGCAGCTTAGTGTCTTTGCGGGAGTTCCACGAGCAGTACTTC CASSLVSLREFHEQYF
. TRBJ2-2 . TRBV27 TGTGCCAGCAGTTTGGGGCAGGGTCATGTCGGGGAGCTGTTTTTT CASSLGQGHVGELFF
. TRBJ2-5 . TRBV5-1 TGCGCCAGCAGGACTTCTGGGTCCGCGAGGGGACTTCAAGAGACCCAGTACTTC CASRTSGSARGLQETQYF
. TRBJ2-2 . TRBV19 . CASSIGYRTPGSCFF
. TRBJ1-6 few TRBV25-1 TGTGCCAGCAGTCCTTTCCAGGGTAGGGGTAATTCACCCCTCCACTTT CASSPFQGRGNSPLHF
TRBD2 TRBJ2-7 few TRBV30 TGTGCCTGGAGTACACTAGCGGGGTCCGGAGAGCAGTACTTC CAWSTLAGSGEQYF
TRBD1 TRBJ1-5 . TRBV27 TGTGCCAGCAGAAGGACAGGGAGGAGCAATCAGCCCCAGCATTTT CASRRTGRSNQPQHF
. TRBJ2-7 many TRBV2 TGTGCCAGCATAGGCAGGTCCGTTCTCTACGAGCAGTACTTC CASIGRSVLYEQYF
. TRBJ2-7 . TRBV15 TGTGCCACCAGTCACGGGGCCTCCCCCTACGAGCAGTACTTC CATSHGASPYEQYF